This T cell receptor (beta chain) was sequenced in a study of blood T cell repertoires in COVID-19. Study details: Researchers got acute and convalescent COVID-19 samples from the United States, Italy and Spain. Sample material is recorded as cDNA or gDNA derived from T cells, B-cell-depleted T cells, or PBMCs.

Germline-derived CDR1 and CDR2 are SGHNT and YYREEE (reference sequence). This CDR3 is 15 amino acids long. V lost 4 bases, J lost 2 bases, and 4 bases stayed unmatched. Some clones are missing from TCRdb's copy, which holds only in-frame ones; the method was immunoSEQ multiplex PCR. This table holds about 59,000 clones, around 80% found once. The sequenced sample consisted of peripheral blood. This sequence was found in a human donor in a cohort sampled during active COVID-19. The V gene is TRBV5-4, the J gene TRBJ2-3; 10 nucleotides align to TRBD2. The CDR3 loop reads CASSLTSGDTDTQYF. The CDR3 DNA reads as TGTGCCAGCAGCCTAACTAGCGGGGACACAGATACGCAGTATTTT.